Following are 25 T cell receptor beta chains from one sample sequenced in a study of metastatic and nonmetastatic thyroid tumors. Using MiXCR, TCRdb reanalyzed the PCR reads. This sample has tens of thousands of clones, with 25% to 30% found just once. Every patient underwent thyroid surgery untreated. The sample comprised blood. The receptor set was obtained from a male donor with papillary thyroid cancer or a benign thyroid nodule (not recorded which). Some clones in this sample may be carry-over from other donors' samples.

This clone has just one count. This chain connects TRBV2 to TRBJ2-7; 13 bases line up with TRBD2. The CDR3 sequence is 19 residues long. The ends lost 4 bases at V and 0 bases at J; junction bases unmatched: 12. CDR1 is SNHLY, CDR2 FYNNEI, per germline. The CDR3 protein is CASSAPGLAGRVGSYEQYF. The DNA for the CDR3 is TGTGCCAGCAGTGCTCCGGGACTAGCGGGAAGGGTGGGCTCCTACGAGCAGTACTTC.

This clone appeared a few times. The V and J genes are TRBV6-4 and TRBJ2-7, with D perhaps TRBD2 (5 bases). V gave up 2 bases and J gave up 0 bases, with 11 bases separating them. The V gene's germline CDR1 is MRHNA and CDR2 SNTAGT. This CDR3 spans 15 amino acids. CDR3 coding DNA: TGTGCCAGCAGTGACGCGGACTCAAGCTCCTACGAGCAGTACTTC. Amino acids: CASSDADSSSYEQYF.

The chain recombines TRBV20-1 with TRBJ2-7; TRBD2 matches at 7 bases. The CDR3 has 12 amino acids. V gave up 6 bases and J gave up 5 bases; unmatched junction bases: 7. The germline gives CDR1 DFQATT, CDR2 SNEGSKA (reference sequence). The CDR3 reads CSAGGRFDEQYF. In DNA form, the CDR3 reads TGCAGTGCGGGAGGGCGGTTCGACGAGCAGTACTTC.

This chain joins TRBV7-2 and TRBJ2-2; D may match TRBD1 or TRBD2 (5 bases each). Germline CDR1 reads SGHTA; CDR2 reads FQGNSA. The CDR3 runs 15 residues. V lost 1 base, J lost 5 bases, and 11 bases lay in between. The CDR3 nucleotides are TGTGCCAGCAGCTTAGTTGGGGGAGTTACCGGGGAGCTGTTTTTT. Translating gives CASSLVGGVTGELFF.

This clone was counted between two and nine times. The CDR3 sequence: CASSYSWSGLETQYF. Written as DNA, the CDR3 is TGTGCCAGCAGTTACTCGTGGTCGGGGTTGGAGACCCAGTACTTC. The V call is TRBV6-5, the J call TRBJ2-5, with a tentative D call TRBD2 (5 bases). CDR1 and CDR2 from the germline V gene are MNHEY and SVGAGI. V gave up 0 bases and J gave up 5 bases, with 13 bases separating them. The CDR3 has 15 residues.

The chain recombines TRBV29-1 with TRBJ2-7; 16 nucleotides agree with TRBD2. V trimming: 4 bases; J trimming: 7 bases; junction bases outside the gene matches: 7. The CDR3 loop spans 15 amino acids. The germline gives CDR1 SQVTM, CDR2 ANQGSEA. The chain's CDR3 is CSVASGLAGGREQYF. The CDR3 region has the DNA TGCAGCGTTGCCTCGGGACTAGCGGGGGGGCGTGAGCAGTACTTC.

The chain employs TRBV9 and TRBJ1-1, with D uncertain. The CDR3 length is 14 residues. V lost 0 bases, J lost 5 bases, and 11 bases lay in between. The germline V gene encodes CDR1 SGDLS and CDR2 YYNGEE. DNA of the CDR3: TGTGCCAGCAGCGTAGGAGGAGTTAGGACTGAAGCTTTCTTT. Translating gives CASSVGGVRTEAFF.

This clone was observed a handful of times. The chain uses TRBV20-1 and TRBJ2-7; 10 nucleotides match TRBD1. Germline V gene sequence: CDR1 DFQATT, CDR2 SNEGSKA (reference sequence). J gave up 7 bases and V 1 base, and 4 bases lay outside the gene matches. This CDR3 region has 13 residues. CDR3 loop: CSARGQGAREQYF. The DNA for the CDR3 is TGCAGTGCTAGAGGACAGGGGGCGCGAGAGCAGTACTTC.

This clone appeared many times. Additional DNA sequences in this sample encode the identical CDR3. The CDR3, as DNA: TGTGCCAGCAGCCCAAGAATAACGGTCGGGGGCGATACGCAGTATTTT. Amino acids: CASSPRITVGGDTQYF. This chain links TRBV7-8 with TRBJ2-3; possibly TRBD1 or TRBD2 for D (6 bases each). CDR1 is SGHVS, CDR2 FQNEAQ, per germline. The CDR3 has 16 amino acids. V was clipped by 5 bases and J by 6 bases, with 21 bases between them. The variable domain in full, completed from reference TRBV7-8 and TRBJ2-3, reads GAGVSQSPRYKVAKRGQDVALRCDPISGHVSLFWYQQALGQGPEFLTYFQNEAQLDKSGLPSDRFFAERPEGSVSTLKIQRTQQEDSAVYLCASSPRITVGGDTQYFGPGTRLTVL.

CDR3 sequence: CASSSDPGLIYEQYF. CDR3 DNA: TGCGCCAGCAGCTCCGACCCGGGACTAATCTACGAGCAGTACTTC. The V and J genes are TRBV5-1 and TRBJ2-7; TRBD2 agrees at 7 bases. CDR1 SGHRS and CDR2 YFSETQ come from the germline V gene. The CDR3 spans 15 residues. Trimming cost V 3 bases and J 3 bases; bases outside gene matches: 9.

This clone was seen at least ten times. The genes are TRBV5-1 and TRBJ2-7; 8 bases align to TRBD2. The CDR3 sequence is 15 residues long. Per germline, CDR1 SGHRS and CDR2 YFSETQ. With V trimmed by 2 bases and J by 6 bases, 10 bases remained unmatched. CDR3 protein: CASSFLAGDDSEQYF. In nucleotides, the CDR3 is TGCGCCAGCAGCTTTCTAGCGGGCGACGATAGCGAGCAGTACTTC.

Ten or more counts support this clone. The chain recombines TRBV7-3 with TRBJ2-1; 10 bases are shared with TRBD2. The J segment lost 3 bases and the V segment lost 5 bases, leaving 7 bases of the junction unmatched. Per the germline V gene, CDR1 is SGHTA and CDR2 is FQGTGA. CDR3 length equals 16 residues. In nucleotides, the CDR3 is TGTGCCAGCAGCCCAGAACCTAGCGGGAGCTACAATGAGCAGTTCTTC. Translation gives CASSPEPSGSYNEQFF.

This clone was found a few times. The chain is built from TRBV3-1 and TRBJ2-7; 15 bases fit TRBD2. The germline V gene has CDR1 LGHDT and CDR2 YNNKEL (reference sequence). The CDR3 runs to 18 residues. V shed 4 bases, J shed 5 bases, and the junction held 12 bases outside the gene matches. CDR3 sequence reads: CASSPGLAGGFYYHEQYF. The CDR3 region has the DNA TGTGCCAGCAGCCCGGGACTAGCGGGGGGCTTTTACTACCACGAGCAGTACTTC.

This clone occurred many times. The chain uses TRBV4-1 and TRBJ2-7; 12 bases map to TRBD2. The CDR3 length is 16 residues. The V and J ends lost 0 bases and 4 bases, in that order; junction bases with no gene match: 4. Germline V gene sequence: CDR1 MGHRA, CDR2 YSYEKL. The DNA for the CDR3 is TGCGCCAGCAGCCAAGAAACTAGCGGGAGGCCTTACGAGCAGTACTTC. Encoded protein: CASSQETSGRPYEQYF.

This clone occurred many times. This may stem from a read error, because a much larger clone lies one nucleotide away. The chain's CDR3 is CASSGLAGGTEQFF. CDR3 in DNA: TGTGCCAGCAGTGGACTAGCGGGAGGGACTGAGCAGTTCTTC. The chain combines TRBV6-1 with TRBJ2-1; 14 bases map to TRBD2. J gave up 9 bases and V 4 bases, and 2 bases lay outside the gene matches. The germline V gene encodes CDR1 MNHNS and CDR2 SASEGT. This CDR3 comprises 14 residues.

This clone has more than one count but fewer than ten. The chain employs TRBV12-3 or TRBV12-4 and TRBJ1-5; D not certain. V shed 2 bases and J shed 6 bases, with 11 bases lying between them. The CDR3 loop spans 14 amino acids. The CDR3 here is CASSLQAPVQPQHF. The DNA for the CDR3 is TGTGCCAGCAGTTTACAGGCACCGGTTCAGCCCCAGCATTTT.

The rearrangement uses TRBV11-2 and TRBJ2-7; the match to TRBD1 covers 9 bases. Germline loops: CDR1 SGHAT, CDR2 FQNNGV. V was clipped by 5 bases and J by 2 bases; unmatched bases: 10. The CDR3 has 16 residues. CDR3 coding DNA: TGTGCCAGCAGCCCCACGACAGGGACAGGGACCTACGAGCAGTACTTC. Translation: CASSPTTGTGTYEQYF.

This clone was detected many times. This sequence joins TRBV27 and TRBJ2-1; D may be TRBD2 (5 bases). Germline lookup yields CDR1 MNHEY and CDR2 SMNVEV (reference sequence). V dropped 6 bases and J dropped 0 bases, with 15 bases sitting between them. CDR3 length: 16 amino acids. The chain's CDR3 is CASRLLSGGSYNEQFF. The CDR3 DNA sequence: TGTGCCAGCAGGCTCCTCAGCGGTGGCTCCTACAATGAGCAGTTCTTC.

This clone has ten or more counts. The CDR3, as DNA: TGCAGTGCTAGAGGGACTAGCGATATAGGCGCAGATACGCAGTATTTT. Its protein is CSARGTSDIGADTQYF. This rearrangement joins TRBV20-1 to TRBJ2-3; TRBD2 matches at 9 bases. The CDR3 is 16 residues long. Unmatched junction bases numbered 9, after V lost 1 base and J lost 4 bases. CDR1 and CDR2 (germline): DFQATT, SNEGSKA (reference sequence).

This clone is labeled medium-sized. The chain couples TRBV28 to TRBJ1-1; D is ambiguous. The CDR3 contains 14 residues. Trimming took 4 bases from V and 4 from J, leaving 13 bases between them. CDR1 is MDHEN, CDR2 SYDVKM, per germline. The CDR3 loop reads CASSSFSEGTEAFF. The CDR3 DNA sequence: TGTGCCAGCAGTTCCTTCTCAGAGGGCACTGAAGCTTTCTTT.

The chain recombines TRBV6-4 with TRBJ2-3, with D possibly TRBD1 on 6 matching bases. CDR3 length: 15 residues. Trimming pared 0 bases from V and 4 bases from J, leaving 11 bases between. Germline V gene sequence: CDR1 MRHNA, CDR2 SNTAGT. CDR3 bases: TGTGCCAGCAGTGACTCTGCAGGGGCCCCAGATACGCAGTATTTT. This sequence encodes CASSDSAGAPDTQYF.

This clone was seen at least ten times. A much larger clonotype is one base distant, so this may be a read error. Other DNA variants within this sample encode the same CDR3. This rearrangement joins TRBV19 to TRBJ1-3, with 8 nucleotides matching TRBD1. The germline gives CDR1 LNHDA, CDR2 SQIVND (reference sequence). With 6 bases clipped from V and 4 bases from J, the junction kept 8 bases outside the gene matches. CDR3 length: 15 amino acids. CDR3 residues: CASRYQGAQGNTIYF. For the CDR3, the DNA is TGTGCCAGTAGGTACCAGGGGGCGCAAGGAAACACCATATATTTT. Full variable domain (missing parts from reference TRBV19 and TRBJ1-3): DGGITQSPKYLFRKEGQNVTLSCEQNLNHDAMYWYRQDPGQGLRLIYYSQIVNDFQKGDIAEGYSVSREKKESFPLTVTSAQKNPTAFYLCASRYQGAQGNTIYFGEGSWLTVV.

The genes are TRBV10-2 and TRBJ2-7; D possibly matches TRBD1 or TRBD2 (5 bases each). V dropped 4 bases and J dropped 3 bases, with 16 bases sitting between them. The V gene's germline CDR1 is WSHSY and CDR2 SAAADI. The CDR3 runs to 15 residues. CDR3 nucleotide sequence: TGCGCCAGCAGTGCCGGGACCACCTCGATCTACGAGCAGTACTTC. Translated: CASSAGTTSIYEQYF.

This clone has a handful of counts. The chain has TRBV12-3 or TRBV12-4 and TRBJ2-1, with 9 bases that match TRBD1. J was trimmed by 9 bases and V by 6 bases; bases with no gene match: 6. This CDR3 spans 13 amino acids. This chain's CDR3 is CASSLTTGGEQFF. CDR3 DNA: TGTGCCAGCAGCTTAACGACAGGGGGTGAGCAGTTCTTC.

This clone is deemed medium-sized. This sequence joins TRBV10-1 and TRBJ2-7; D may be TRBD2 (5 bases). This CDR3 region has 14 residues. The germline V and J ends were trimmed by 0 bases and 3 bases, with 9 bases remaining between them. Germline-derived CDR1 and CDR2 are WNHNN and SYGVQD (reference sequence). Here the CDR3 reads CASSESGVGYEQYF. Here the CDR3 DNA reads TGCGCCAGCAGTGAGTCGGGAGTGGGCTACGAGCAGTACTTC.